This T cell receptor beta chain was documented in a study of blood T cell repertoires in COVID-19. Study overall: COVID-19 samples, acute and convalescent, were from the United States, Italy and Spain.

The repertoire was sequenced with immunoSEQ multiplex PCR; TCRdb's copy has only in-frame clones and lacks some. The sample has roughly 370,000 clones, 85% to 90% seen once. With 5 bases clipped from V and 10 bases from J, the junction kept 10 bases outside the gene matches. CDR3 length: 13 residues. The receptor comes from a woman between 45 and 65 years old who had recovered from COVID-19. What was sequenced was PBMCs or T cells enriched from blood (not recorded which). The rearrangement uses TRBV12-3 or TRBV12-4 and TRBJ1-2; 7 nucleotides match TRBD1. DNA for the CDR3: TGTGCCAGCAGTCGGGACAGAGCTGCCGCCTACACCTTC. It is translated as CASSRDRAAAYTF.